The source of this T cell receptor beta chain is a study of T cell responses to AZD1222 COVID-19 vaccine (dated by TCRdb to the early 2020s). A note on the overall study: TCR sequencing covered over 230 trial participants: 207 given two doses of AZD1222 and about 26 given two doses of MenACWY control vaccine. Trial participants were enrolled by age into subgroups of 18-55, 56-69 and 70-plus years, and approximately 150, 30 and 60 TCR-sequenced participants, respectively, were included in these subgroups. General findings and caveats noted by the study authors: In the small 56-69-year group, the increase in depth fell short of significance, most likely because of low power. After two AZD1222 doses, spike-specific TCR breadth and depth were significantly higher than at day 0 and than in MenACWY recipients. The whole spike protein was spanned by vaccine-associated CD4 TCRs, and dominant responses were seen in regions 160-218 and 743-854. Conclusions about previously exposed vaccinees are limited, since just 5 or 6 AZD1222 recipients were seropositive for SARS-CoV-2 at baseline. Most participants were white British and females outnumbered males, and the authors suggested that clonal diversity may have been underestimated. Epitopes outside the regions mutated in the B.1.351 and B.1.1.7 variants were reportedly recognized by nearly half of the unique spike-specific TCRs. Because no day 14 peak-response samples were available, repertoires were characterized only after the peak T cell response.

The CDR3 regions of human TCRbeta chains were analyzed by immunosequencing. The authors' analysis ran thus. Repertoire TCRs were checked for matches against a reference library of SARS-CoV-2-specific TCRs that had been generated using the MIRA antigen-specificity platform. Breadth meant the fraction of unique TCRs that were SARS-CoV-2-associated, whereas depth meant the fraction of total T cells that were SARS-CoV-2-associated. Using the MIRA data, each spike-specific TCR was mapped to the spike region that the TCR reacts to and placed in a CD4 or CD8 class. Log10-transformed breadth and depth values were compared by one-way ANOVA with Sidak's multiple comparisons tests. Drawn from immuneACCESS, this table holds only the in-frame rearrangements with V and J called that TCRdb kept. Clones are partly lost; checked studies trace under half to an unresolved V gene and leave the rest unexplained. V and J calls and clone size are copied from that table; D and trimming were computed from the DNA. The sample yields approximately 100,000 clones; about nine tenths were counted once. The leading ten clones occupy 3% to 3.5% of the sample.

The germline V gene (reference sequence) yields MNHEY for CDR1 and SMNVEV for CDR2. V and J lose 5 bases and 5 bases, and a span of 12 bases separates them. Its CDR3 holds 14 amino acids, cysteine through phenylalanine. Of all the DNA, just the CDR3 is kept, 42 bases in frame from base 1. The time point label corresponds to: about 28 days (+/-7) after the second vaccine dose. The sample's treatment or condition label, decoded: meningococcal conjugate vaccine given as trial control. The vaccinee samples were drawn from two UK trials, COV001 and COV002, one of which was a single-blind randomized controlled phase 2/3 trial testing AZD1222 (ChAdOx1 nCoV-19) in healthy adults. For TCRbeta chain sequencing, PBMC samples were collected from trial participants at day 0 and at day 28 after the second dose. To note about this clone: Its antigen target is currently unknown. No much larger clone exists at a distance of one base, and base qualities are not known.

The TCR originated in an adult who received the MenACWY meningococcal vaccine as a control. The source was peripheral blood, collected 28 days after the second dose of the MenACWY control vaccine. Rearrangement joined TRBV27 to TRBJ2-2; tentative D gene TRBD1, with 5 bases matching. The nucleotides read TGTGCCAGCAGTCCAGGGATACGGACCGGGGAGCTGTTTTTT. This translates into CASSPGIRTGELFF.